Shown below are 25 T cell receptor beta chains from a single sample sequenced in a study of a mutant IDH1 vaccine in newly diagnosed glioma. The method was immunoSEQ multiplex PCR; TCRdb's version includes in-frame clones alone and lacks a portion of them. This table has roughly 30,000 clones, about four fifths appearing once. No antigen has been identified for these receptors. The time point was: week 23, last vaccination. The study gave 300 ug of mutant IDH1 20-mer peptide per vaccine dose, with topical imiquimod. The material sequenced was PBMCs, taken from a glioma patient whose treatment included an IDH1 peptide vaccine. These receptors were taken from a woman in her twenties or thirties with glioma.

The chain has TRBV6-1 and TRBJ1-5; tentative D call: TRBD1 (6 bases). CDR3 length: 15 amino acids. V was shortened by 3 bases and J by 0 bases, with 9 bases between the two germline ends. Germline V gene sequence: CDR1 MNHNS, CDR2 SASEGT. The CDR3 region has the DNA TGTGCCAGCAGTGAGGGGGCCCGTAGCAATCAGCCCCAGCATTTT. Protein: CASSEGARSNQPQHF.

The chain joins TRBV11-2 to TRBJ1-5; TRBD1 might be the D (6 bases). The CDR3 has 15 residues. Germline assignment: CDR1 SGHAT and CDR2 FQNNGV. V was cut by 1 base and J by 0 bases, with 7 bases left in between. CDR3 region: CASSLVQGSNQPQHF. CDR3 nucleotide sequence: TGTGCCAGCAGCTTAGTACAGGGTAGCAATCAGCCCCAGCATTTT.

This clone turned up a few times. In DNA form, the CDR3 reads TGTGCCAGCAGCTTAGCGTGGGGGCAGCGGACTGAAGCTTTCTTT. Translating gives CASSLAWGQRTEAFF. The chain has TRBV7-8 and TRBJ1-1; D possibly corresponds to TRBD1 (6 bases). The V and J ends lost 0 bases and 5 bases respectively, with 13 bases between them. Looked up from germline, CDR1 is SGHVS and CDR2 is FQNEAQ. The CDR3 runs 15 residues.

This clone was recorded a few times. The chain carries TRBV19 and TRBJ1-2; D is possibly TRBD1 (5 bases). Germline values: CDR1 LNHDA, CDR2 SQIVND (reference sequence). Trimming shortened V by 5 bases and J by 7 bases, and 11 bases separated the two germline ends. This CDR3 has 12 residues. The CDR3 bases are TGTGCCAGTAGTCGATTGGGGGGTGGCTACACCTTC. Amino acid sequence: CASSRLGGGYTF.

This clone was found a few times. The chain couples TRBV28 to TRBJ1-1; D unresolved. The germline gives CDR1 MDHEN, CDR2 SYDVKM. The CDR3 contains 15 residues. The germline V and J ends were trimmed by 8 bases and 0 bases, with 16 bases remaining between them. CDR3 loop: CASPDGAGLNTEAFF. CDR3 sequence (DNA): TGTGCCAGCCCGGATGGAGCAGGACTGAACACTGAAGCTTTCTTT.

This chain links TRBV2 with TRBJ2-7; 14 bases agree with TRBD2. The CDR3 runs to 16 residues. V dropped 4 bases and J dropped 3; count of bases not matched to a gene: 5. Germline V gene sequence: CDR1 SNHLY, CDR2 FYNNEI. CDR3 region: CASSGPGTSGGYEQYF. DNA of the CDR3: TGTGCCAGCAGTGGACCTGGGACTAGCGGGGGCTACGAGCAGTACTTC.

This chain uses TRBV10-2 with TRBJ1-2; no clear D. The length of the CDR3 is 12 residues. V was clipped by 6 bases and J by 2 bases, with 7 bases between them. The V gene's germline CDR1 is WSHSY and CDR2 SAAADI. Here the CDR3 reads CASSRSNYGYTF. The CDR3 nucleotides read TGCGCCAGCAGCAGGTCCAACTATGGCTACACCTTC.

The chain couples TRBV5-5 to TRBJ1-1; no clear D. The CDR3 consists of 13 residues. V shed 2 bases and J shed 1 base, with 6 bases lying between them. The germline V gene has CDR1 SGHKS and CDR2 YYEKEE (reference sequence). CDR3 in amino acids: CASSFRRNTEAFF. In DNA form, the CDR3 reads TGTGCCAGCAGCTTCCGACGGAACACTGAAGCTTTCTTT.

V and J are TRBV2 and TRBJ1-2; perhaps TRBD1 as D (6 bases). Germline CDR1 is SNHLY and CDR2 is FYNNEI. V dropped 5 bases and J dropped 4 bases, with 11 bases sitting between them. The CDR3 is 13 residues long. DNA for the CDR3: TGTGCCAGCAGTAAGGGGGGACCCTATGGCTACACCTTC. Translation: CASSKGGPYGYTF. The full variable domain, in which reference TRBV2 and TRBJ1-2 provide the parts outside the CDR3, is EPEVTQTPSHQVTQMGQEVILRCVPISNHLYFYWYRQILGQKVEFLVSFYNNEISEKSEIFDDQFSVERPDGSNFTLKIRSTKLEDSAMYFCASSKGGPYGYTFGSGTRLTVV.

J is TRBJ1-2 and V is TRBV30; TRBD1 agrees at 7 bases. The CDR3 has 16 residues. V lost 0 bases, J lost 2 bases, and 9 bases stayed unmatched. Germline CDR1 is GTSNPN and CDR2 is SVGIG (reference sequence). The CDR3 reads CAWSVRQGVGNYGYTF. The CDR3 region has the DNA TGTGCCTGGAGTGTACGACAGGGAGTAGGGAACTATGGCTACACCTTC.

This clone was detected a few times. The same CDR3 arises from other DNA sequences in this sample as well. The rearrangement uses TRBV19 and TRBJ1-2, with 7 bases identical to TRBD1. The CDR3 has 14 amino acids. Trimming removed 2 bases from V and 2 bases from J; junction bases left unmatched: 2. In germline, CDR1 is LNHDA, CDR2 SQIVND (reference sequence). CDR3 loop: CASSISTGNYGYTF. CDR3 nucleotides: TGTGCCAGTAGTATATCGACAGGGAACTATGGCTACACCTTC.

The chain combines TRBV5-6 with TRBJ2-1, with D uncertain. This CDR3 is built from 15 residues. V was trimmed by 2 bases and J by 0 bases, leaving 9 bases between them. Germline assignment: CDR1 SGHDT and CDR2 YYEEEE. In DNA, the CDR3 is TGTGCCAGCAGCTTTGGGCGGAGCTCCTACAATGAGCAGTTCTTC. It is translated as CASSFGRSSYNEQFF.

The CDR3 reads CASSLGTFVSYEQYF. CDR3 nucleotides: TGTGCCAGCAGCTTGGGGACTTTCGTTTCCTACGAGCAGTACTTC. The J gene is TRBJ2-7, the V gene TRBV5-4; the D gene is possibly TRBD2 (5 bases). V lost 0 bases, J lost 1 base, and 11 bases lay in between. Germline V gene data show CDR1 as SGHNT and CDR2 as YYREEE (reference sequence). This CDR3 contains 15 residues.

V and J are TRBV6-5 and TRBJ1-2; 7 nucleotides agree with TRBD1. Germline trimming cut 4 bases from V and 10 bases from J; bases unmatched to any gene: 9. The CDR3 totals 13 residues. Looked up from germline, CDR1 is MNHEY and CDR2 is SVGAGI. The CDR3 sequence is CASSSSWDRLYTF. CDR3 bases: TGTGCCAGCAGTTCTTCTTGGGACAGACTCTACACCTTC.

V usage is TRBV19 and J usage is TRBJ1-1; D remains unclear. CDR1 and CDR2 (germline): LNHDA, SQIVND (reference sequence). The CDR3 covers 18 residues. Trimming pared 1 base from V and 1 base from J, leaving 19 bases between. CDR3 coding DNA: TGTGCCAGTAGTATAGGGGCGGCAGGAACCCACTCGAACACTGAAGCTTTCTTT. Translation: CASSIGAAGTHSNTEAFF.

The chain joins TRBV6-6 to TRBJ1-5; possible D gene TRBD1, 5 bases. From germline, CDR1 is MNHNY and CDR2 SVGAGI (reference sequence). The CDR3 is 13 amino acids. V lost 7 bases to trimming and J lost 6 bases, with 13 bases between them. The CDR3 sequence is CASKGDLGQPQHF. The CDR3 nucleotides read TGTGCCAGCAAAGGGGATTTGGGTCAGCCCCAGCATTTT.

The chain couples TRBV4-1 to TRBJ1-5; D remains unclear. Germline-derived CDR1 and CDR2 are MGHRA and YSYEKL. Trimming stripped 3 bases from V and 4 bases from J, with 10 bases between. The CDR3 contains 14 residues. This CDR3 reads CASSQRLGNQPQHF. In DNA form, the CDR3 reads TGCGCCAGCAGCCAGCGGTTGGGGAATCAGCCCCAGCATTTT.

This chain joins TRBV10-3 and TRBJ1-5, with D maybe TRBD1 (5 bases). The V and J ends lost 8 bases and 2 bases respectively, with 16 bases between them. Germline V gene lookup returns CDR1 ENHRY and CDR2 SYGVKD. This CDR3 has 15 residues. The CDR3 here is CAIGGGSVGNQPQHF. CDR3 nucleotides: TGTGCCATCGGTGGGGGTAGTGTTGGCAATCAGCCCCAGCATTTT.

The rearrangement links TRBV4-3 to TRBJ2-3; no reliable D call. This CDR3 is 13 amino acids long. In germline, CDR1 is LGHNA, CDR2 YSLEER. V lost 3 bases, J lost 3 bases, and 7 bases lay in between. CDR3 nucleotide sequence: TGCGCCAGCAGCCACTATGAGACAGATACGCAGTATTTT. Translated, it gives CASSHYETDTQYF.

This sequence joins TRBV9 and TRBJ1-2; TRBD1 matches at 7 bases. The CDR3 is made up of 13 amino acids. Germline V gives CDR1 SGDLS, CDR2 YYNGEE. The V gene end was trimmed by 3 bases and the J gene end by 5 bases; junction bases not matched to a gene: 4. The CDR3 protein is CASSAGTAYGYTF. Here the CDR3 DNA reads TGTGCCAGCAGCGCCGGGACAGCTTATGGCTACACCTTC.

The V call is TRBV30, the J call TRBJ2-7; no reliable D call. The CDR3 totals 12 residues. Germline loops: CDR1 GTSNPN, CDR2 SVGIG (reference sequence). V lost 3 bases and J lost 3, with 9 bases in between. CDR3 in amino acids: CAWSPEFYEQYF. CDR3 bases: TGTGCCTGGAGCCCGGAGTTCTACGAGCAGTACTTC.

This chain joins TRBV28 and TRBJ1-5; D is possibly TRBD1 (5 bases). The CDR3 loop spans 15 amino acids. Germline V gives CDR1 MDHEN, CDR2 SYDVKM. V was clipped by 4 bases and J by 8 bases, with 18 bases between them. The CDR3: CASSSTNWGIKPQHF. CDR3 nucleotides: TGTGCCAGCAGTTCTACAAACTGGGGGATCAAGCCCCAGCATTTT.

V usage is TRBV27 and J usage is TRBJ1-1; possibly TRBD1 for D (5 bases). The CDR3 extends over 14 amino acids. The V end was cut by 3 bases, the J end by 0 bases, with 8 bases between. Germline CDR1 is MNHEY and CDR2 is SMNVEV (reference sequence). CDR3 sequence reads: CASSLWGLNTEAFF. CDR3 DNA: TGTGCCAGCAGTTTGTGGGGGTTGAACACTGAAGCTTTCTTT.

The chain is built from TRBV30 and TRBJ1-2; D gene unclear. In germline, CDR1 is GTSNPN, CDR2 SVGIG (reference sequence). This CDR3 has 12 residues. The germline V and J ends were trimmed by 3 bases and 4 bases, with 9 bases remaining between them. CDR3 nucleotide sequence: TGTGCCTGGAGGACGGGCCCCTATGGCTACACCTTC. Protein product: CAWRTGPYGYTF.

The rearrangement joins TRBV6-6 to TRBJ1-5; a possible D gene is TRBD1 (6 bases). Trimming removed 6 bases from V and 3 bases from J, with 12 bases in between. The CDR3 is made up of 14 amino acids. Germline V CDR1 and CDR2: MNHNY, SVGAGI (reference sequence). CDR3 protein: CASSLDSLNQPQHF. The DNA for the CDR3 is TGTGCCAGCAGCTTGGACAGTCTCAATCAGCCCCAGCATTTT.